This T cell receptor (beta chain) was identified in a study of CD8+ T cells in alopecia areata. Study-wide points: Researchers say the link of baseline CD8+ expansion to response remains uncertain, with one nonresponder. For patients receiving tofacitinib, scalp clonality and expanded CD8+ clones among the top 100 significantly decreased. Clonality was higher in lesional than normal scalp, especially in alopecia totalis/universalis. Resident alphabeta T-cell populations of normal skin are likewise subject to sequencing in scalp samples.

Extraction of RNA preceded its reverse transcription into cDNA, which served as the sequencing template. Sequenced by immunoSEQ multiplex PCR; TCRdb stores in-frame clones only, minus some. The data hold roughly 190,000 clones, with less than 65% observed a single time. A remark on this clone: What it binds is not known.

Treatment described: oral pan-JAK inhibitor, 5-10 mg twice daily. Germline assignment: CDR1 MGHDK and CDR2 SYGVNS. V was clipped by 6 bases and J by 4 bases, with 14 bases between them. The CDR3 covers 14 residues. This sequence originates from a human donor with alopecia areata. This rearrangement joins TRBV25-1 to TRBJ2-3, with D possibly TRBD1 on 6 matching bases. The sample was CD4+ T cells sorted from blood, taken at week 24, from a patient treated with tofacitinib. In nucleotides, the CDR3 is TGTGCCAGCAGCTCACAGGGTACGGCAGATACGCAGTATTTT. Amino acid sequence: CASSSQGTADTQYF.